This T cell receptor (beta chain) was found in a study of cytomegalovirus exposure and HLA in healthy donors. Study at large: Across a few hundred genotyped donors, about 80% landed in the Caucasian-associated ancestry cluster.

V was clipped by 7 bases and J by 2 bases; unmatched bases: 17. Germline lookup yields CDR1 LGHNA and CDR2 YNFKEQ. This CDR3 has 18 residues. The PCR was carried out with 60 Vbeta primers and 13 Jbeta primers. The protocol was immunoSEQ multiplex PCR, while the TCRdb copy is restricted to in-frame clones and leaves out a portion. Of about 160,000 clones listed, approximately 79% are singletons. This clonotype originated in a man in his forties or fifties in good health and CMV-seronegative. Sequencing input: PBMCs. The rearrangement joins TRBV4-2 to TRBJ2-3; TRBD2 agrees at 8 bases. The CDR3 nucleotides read TGTGCCAGCACCCTTCGGGAGCGGGGGTTGGTTTCCACAGATACGCAGTATTTT. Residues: CASTLRERGLVSTDTQYF.